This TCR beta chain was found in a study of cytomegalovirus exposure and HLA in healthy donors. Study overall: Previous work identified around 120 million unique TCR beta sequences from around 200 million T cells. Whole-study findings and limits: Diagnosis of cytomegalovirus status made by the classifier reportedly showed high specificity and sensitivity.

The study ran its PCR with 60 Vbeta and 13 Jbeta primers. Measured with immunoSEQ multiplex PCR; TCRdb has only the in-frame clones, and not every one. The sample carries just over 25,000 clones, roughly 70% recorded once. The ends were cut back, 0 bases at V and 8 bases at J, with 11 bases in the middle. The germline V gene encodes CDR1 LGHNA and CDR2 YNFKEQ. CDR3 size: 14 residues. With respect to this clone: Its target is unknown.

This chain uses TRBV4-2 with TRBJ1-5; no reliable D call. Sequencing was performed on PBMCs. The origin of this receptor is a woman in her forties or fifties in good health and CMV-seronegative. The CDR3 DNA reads TGTGCCAGCAGCCAAGATAGCCGGGTTGAGCCCCAGCATTTT. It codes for CASSQDSRVEPQHF.